This T cell receptor beta chain originates from a study of shared clonotypes between healthy human individuals. The split of CD4+ cells yielded CD45RA+ naive and CD45RA-negative memory subsets. A note on this clone: What it binds is not known.

Germline CDR1 is SNHLY and CDR2 is FYNNEI. The V gene lost 6 bases and the J gene lost 6 bases, with 15 bases spanning the gap. This CDR3 comprises 14 residues. Findings and limits, study-wide: Rarefaction revealed incomplete sorted-subset sequencing despite large depth. In this cohort, only blood was sampled, and tissue repertoires likely differ. Some clonotypes were shared by all four sorted-subset donors, while others were not shared. The non-shared ones had lower generation probabilities than the shared ones.

Sequenced by immunoSEQ multiplex PCR; TCRdb stores in-frame clones only, minus some. The sample holds some 900,000 clones; 76% are singletons and the top ten take 1.5%. The sample taken for sequencing was memory CD4+ T cells sorted from blood. Subset of the sample: CD45RA-negative fraction. The genes are TRBV2 and TRBJ2-1; D is perhaps TRBD1 or TRBD2 (5 bases each). The TCR comes from a man younger than 30 in good health. In DNA, the CDR3 is TGTGCCAGCAGCCAAGCCCGGGGACCCAATGAGCAGTTCTTC. Translating gives CASSQARGPNEQFF.